Following are 21 T cell receptor beta chains from one sample sequenced in a study of cytomegalovirus exposure and HLA in healthy donors. Sequencing was performed with immunoSEQ multiplex PCR; in TCRdb, only in-frame clones are kept and a portion is missing. The sample lists some 190,000 clones, around nine tenths occurring once. The sequencing sample was made of PBMCs. The receptor set was obtained from a man in his thirties or forties in good health and CMV-seropositive.

V gene TRBV7-8 combines with J gene TRBJ1-1, with 7 bases identical to TRBD1. The CDR3 has 13 residues. The junction had 6 bases not matched to a gene; V was cut back by 5 bases and J by 6 bases. Germline V lookup: CDR1 SGHVS, CDR2 FQNEAQ. The CDR3 bases are TGTGCCAGCAGCATGACAGGGTACCCTGAAGCTTTCTTT. Translating gives CASSMTGYPEAFF.

The chain couples TRBV5-1 to TRBJ1-3; possible D gene TRBD1, 5 bases. The CDR3 is 17 amino acids. Trimming cost V 4 bases and J 4 bases, with 21 bases left between them. CDR1 SGHRS and CDR2 YFSETQ come from the germline V gene. The CDR3 nucleotides read TGCGCCAGCAGCGGCGAGTCAGGGTTCACGTCGGGAAACACCATATATTTT. Its protein product is CASSGESGFTSGNTIYF.

This chain joins TRBV20-1 and TRBJ2-7, with D perhaps TRBD1 (5 bases). CDR3 size: 11 residues. Germline V gives CDR1 DFQATT, CDR2 SNEGSKA (reference sequence). The CDR3 region is CRVDSTYEQYF. DNA for the CDR3: TGCAGGGTCGACAGCACCTACGAGCAGTACTTC.

This chain joins TRBV29-1 and TRBJ2-4, with a possible D match to TRBD2 (5 bases). The CDR3 runs 13 residues. Trimming stripped 5 bases from V and 8 bases from J, with 16 bases between. Germline V gene sequence: CDR1 SQVTM, CDR2 ANQGSEA. The CDR3 region has the DNA TGCAGCGTTAAAGGACTCTCTACGGACATTCAGTACTTC. Its protein is CSVKGLSTDIQYF.

The rearrangement uses TRBV2 and TRBJ2-7; D remains ambiguous. Trimming shortened V by 6 bases and J by 1 base, and 4 bases separated the two germline ends. This CDR3 has 11 residues. Germline V gene data show CDR1 as SNHLY and CDR2 as FYNNEI. The CDR3 nucleotides read TGTGCCAGCAGCTTATCCTACGAGCAGTACTTC. Translated, it gives CASSLSYEQYF.

This chain connects TRBV5-1 to TRBJ1-2; maybe TRBD1 (5 bases). The V end was cut by 4 bases, the J end by 8 bases, with 21 bases between. Germline CDR1 reads SGHRS; CDR2 reads YFSETQ. There are 15 residues in the CDR3. The CDR3 region has the DNA TGCGCCAGCAGCCCAGGCAGGACACCCAACCCGGGCTACACCTTC. It translates to CASSPGRTPNPGYTF.

The chain couples TRBV10-2 to TRBJ1-2; D remains unclear. V was clipped by 0 bases and J by 5 bases, with 4 bases between them. CDR1 is WSHSY and CDR2 is SAAADI in the germline V gene. The CDR3 extends over 12 amino acids. CDR3: CASSESGYGYTF. Here the CDR3 DNA reads TGCGCCAGCAGTGAGTCAGGGTATGGCTACACCTTC.

V usage is TRBV29-1 and J usage is TRBJ2-7, with 11 positions matching TRBD2. V lost 6 bases, J lost 3 bases, and 4 bases stayed unmatched. This CDR3 is 13 amino acids long. CDR1 SQVTM and CDR2 ANQGSEA come from the germline V gene. CDR3 DNA sequence: TGCAGCGTGAACCTAGCGGGAGGCTACGAGCAGTACTTC. Its protein is CSVNLAGGYEQYF.

CDR3 nucleotide sequence: TGTGCCAGCAGGGGGACACTCAGGGGGAACACTGAAGCTTTCTTT. Translating gives CASRGTLRGNTEAFF. V gene TRBV25-1 combines with J gene TRBJ1-1; tentative D call: TRBD1 (6 bases). The CDR3 extends over 15 amino acids. Germline V gene lookup returns CDR1 MGHDK and CDR2 SYGVNS. Trimming cost V 6 bases and J 1 base, with 15 bases left between them.

The V and J genes are TRBV7-6 and TRBJ2-7; possibly TRBD1 for D (7 bases). Germline loops: CDR1 SGHVS, CDR2 FNYEAQ. V was trimmed by 5 bases and J by 0 bases, leaving 26 bases between them. The length of the CDR3 is 19 residues. The CDR3 reads CASSPKVVAGQFFSYEQYF. The CDR3 DNA reads TGTGCCAGCAGCCCTAAGGTGGTGGCGGGACAGTTTTTCTCCTACGAGCAGTACTTC.

This clone was seen a handful of times. The chain uses TRBV5-1 and TRBJ1-1; D possibly corresponds to TRBD1 (6 bases). This CDR3 region has 13 residues. Germline V gene data show CDR1 as SGHRS and CDR2 as YFSETQ. Trimming cost V 0 bases and J 3 bases, with 6 bases left between them. The CDR3 sequence: CASSLGTDTEAFF. The CDR3 DNA reads TGCGCCAGCAGCTTGGGGACAGACACTGAAGCTTTCTTT.

This clone was seen just once. The gene calls are TRBV6-1 and TRBJ2-7, with D perhaps matching TRBD2 (9 bases). Trimming cost V 5 bases and J 2 bases, with 16 bases left between them. The CDR3 extends over 15 amino acids. Germline values: CDR1 MNHNS, CDR2 SASEGT. Here the CDR3 reads CASSQGASGAYEQYF. The CDR3 DNA is TGTGCCAGCAGTCAGGGGGCTAGCGGGGCCTACGAGCAGTACTTC.

Here the CDR3 reads CASSLSGTPGGTQYF. CDR3 in DNA: TGTGCCAGCAGCTTAAGCGGGACCCCCGGGGGAACGCAGTATTTT. The chain has TRBV7-3 and TRBJ2-3; tentative D call: TRBD2 (6 bases). CDR3 length equals 15 residues. Trimming left V 1 base short and J 9 bases short, with 17 bases between. Germline assignment: CDR1 SGHTA and CDR2 FQGTGA.

J is TRBJ1-5 and V is TRBV19, with D possibly being TRBD1 (5 bases). CDR1 is LNHDA, CDR2 SQIVND, per germline (reference sequence). V lost 6 bases to trimming and J lost 3 bases, with 9 bases between them. The length of the CDR3 is 13 residues. The CDR3, as DNA: TGTGCCAGTAGCCCAGGGCCCAATCAGCCCCAGCATTTT. Translating gives CASSPGPNQPQHF.

The genes are TRBV5-1 and TRBJ2-7; tentatively, D is TRBD1 or TRBD2 (5 bases each). The CDR3 has 16 residues. The V end was cut by 0 bases, the J end by 1 base, with 14 bases between. Per germline, CDR1 SGHRS and CDR2 YFSETQ. CDR3 coding DNA: TGCGCCAGCAGCTTGGCCCCGGGACGGGATTCCTACGAGCAGTACTTC. It is translated as CASSLAPGRDSYEQYF.

The chain couples TRBV30 to TRBJ1-1, with a weak D call TRBD1 (5 bases). The germline V and J ends were trimmed by 3 bases and 0 bases, with 8 bases remaining between them. CDR1 is GTSNPN and CDR2 is SVGIG in the germline V gene (reference sequence). CDR3 length equals 13 residues. CDR3: CAWREGVNTEAFF. Here the CDR3 DNA reads TGTGCCTGGAGGGAAGGGGTGAACACTGAAGCTTTCTTT. The full variable domain, rest sourced from reference TRBV30 and TRBJ1-1, is SQTIHQWPATLVQPVGSPLSLECTVEGTSNPNLYWYRQAAGRGLQLLFYSVGIGQISSEVPQNLSASRPQDRQFILSSKKLLLSDSGFYLCAWREGVNTEAFFGQGTRLTVV.

This chain connects TRBV5-6 to TRBJ2-7; 12 bases are a match to TRBD2. The germline V gene has CDR1 SGHDT and CDR2 YYEEEE. The CDR3 contains 14 residues. Trimming cost V 0 bases and J 6 bases; bases outside gene matches: 1. The CDR3 sequence: CASSLALAGGEQYF. The CDR3 DNA reads as TGTGCCAGCAGCTTGGCACTAGCGGGGGGCGAGCAGTACTTC.

This clone was counted between two and nine times. DNA for the CDR3: TGTGCCTTTTCCTTATTCGGTCGGGGGGGCTCTGGAAACATTCAGTACTTC. This gives the protein CAFSLFGRGGSGNIQYF. The V call is TRBV30, the J call TRBJ2-4; 8 nucleotides agree with TRBD2. The CDR3 is 17 amino acids. Germline CDR1 reads GTSNPN; CDR2 reads SVGIG (reference sequence). Trimming removed 7 bases from V and 6 bases from J; junction bases left unmatched: 20.

This rearrangement joins TRBV11-3 to TRBJ2-7; 9 bases are shared with TRBD1. CDR1 SGHNT and CDR2 YENEEA come from the germline V gene. V shed 0 bases, J shed 4 bases, and the junction held 7 bases outside the gene matches. This CDR3 spans 16 amino acids. CDR3 DNA sequence: TGTGCCAGCAGCTTAGAGCTGGGACAGGGTTTATACGAGCAGTACTTC. It is translated as CASSLELGQGLYEQYF. The variable domain in full, completed from reference TRBV11-3 and TRBJ2-7, reads EAGVVQSPRYKIIEKKQPVAFWCNPISGHNTLYWYLQNLGQGPELLIRYENEEAVDDSQLPKDRFSAERLKGVDSTLKIQPAELGDSAVYLCASSLELGQGLYEQYFGPGTRLTVT.

J is TRBJ1-2 and V is TRBV7-6; the D gene is possibly TRBD1 (5 bases). V dropped 0 bases and J dropped 8 bases, with 16 bases sitting between them. Germline-derived CDR1 and CDR2 are SGHVS and FNYEAQ. The CDR3 loop spans 15 amino acids. The CDR3 protein is CASSLARRGSLGYTF. The DNA for the CDR3 is TGTGCCAGCAGCTTAGCGCGGAGGGGTAGTCTGGGCTACACCTTC.

The J gene is TRBJ2-3, the V gene TRBV4-1; 9 nucleotides agree with TRBD1. The germline V gene has CDR1 MGHRA and CDR2 YSYEKL. Trimming took 3 bases from V and 6 from J; bases not matched to a gene: 10. This CDR3 spans 16 amino acids. The CDR3 DNA is TGCGCCAGCAGCCAGGGGACGGGACAGGGTGGTGATACGCAGTATTTT. This gives the protein CASSQGTGQGGDTQYF.